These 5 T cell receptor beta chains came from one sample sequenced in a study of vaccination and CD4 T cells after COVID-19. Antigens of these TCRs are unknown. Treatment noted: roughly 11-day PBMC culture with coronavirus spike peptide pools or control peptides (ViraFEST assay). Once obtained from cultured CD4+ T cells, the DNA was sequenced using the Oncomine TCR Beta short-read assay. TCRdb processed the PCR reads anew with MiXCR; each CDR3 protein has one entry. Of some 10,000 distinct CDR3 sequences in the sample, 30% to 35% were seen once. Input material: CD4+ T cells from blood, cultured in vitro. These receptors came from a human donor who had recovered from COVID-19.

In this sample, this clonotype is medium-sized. CDR3 region: CASSENARTGYGYTF. CDR3 sequence (DNA): TGTGCCAGCAGTGAAAATGCCAGGACAGGCTATGGCTACACCTTC. The rearrangement uses TRBV6-1 and TRBJ1-2; 7 nucleotides agree with TRBD1. CDR1 and CDR2 (germline): MNHNS, SASEGT. The V gene end was trimmed by 2 bases and the J gene end by 4 bases; junction bases not matched to a gene: 7. The CDR3 has 15 residues.

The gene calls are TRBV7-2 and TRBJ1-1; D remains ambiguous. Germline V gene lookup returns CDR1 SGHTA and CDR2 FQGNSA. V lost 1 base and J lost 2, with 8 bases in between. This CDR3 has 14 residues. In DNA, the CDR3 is TGTGCCAGCAGCTTAGAGTACAGTAACACTGAAGCTTTCTTT. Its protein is CASSLEYSNTEAFF.

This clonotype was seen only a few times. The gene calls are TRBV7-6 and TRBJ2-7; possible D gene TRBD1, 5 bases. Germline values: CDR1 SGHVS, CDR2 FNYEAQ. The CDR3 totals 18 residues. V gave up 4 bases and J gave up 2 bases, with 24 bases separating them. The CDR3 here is CASSSPETGDIGPYEQYF. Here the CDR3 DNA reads TGTGCCAGCAGCTCGCCCGAAACAGGTGACATCGGGCCCTACGAGCAGTACTTC.

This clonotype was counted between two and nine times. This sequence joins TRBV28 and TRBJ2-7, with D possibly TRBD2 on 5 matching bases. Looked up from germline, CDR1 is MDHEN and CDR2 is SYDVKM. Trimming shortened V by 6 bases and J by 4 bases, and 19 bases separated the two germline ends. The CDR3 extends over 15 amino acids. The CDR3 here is CASSRRLTGDYEQYF. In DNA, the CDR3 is TGTGCCAGCAGCCGGAGACTAACTGGGGATTACGAGCAGTACTTC.

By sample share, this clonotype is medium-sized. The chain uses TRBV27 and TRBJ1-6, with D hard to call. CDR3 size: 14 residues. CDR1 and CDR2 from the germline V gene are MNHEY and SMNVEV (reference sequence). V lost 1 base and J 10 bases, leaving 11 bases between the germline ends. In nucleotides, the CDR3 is TGTGCCAGCAGTTTATACGGGATCAACTCACCCCTCCACTTT. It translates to CASSLYGINSPLHF.